Each of the 20 T cell receptor beta chains below was sequenced from the same sample in a study of identical twins. TCRdb independently ran MiXCR on the 5' RACE reads; one entry per CDR3 protein. The table includes 250,000 to 300,000 distinct CDR3 sequences, roughly 9% detected once. The same data also contributed to another study, on yellow fever vaccine responses in identical twins.

The sequencing sample was made of CD8+ T cells sorted from blood. The receptor set was obtained from a young woman in good health.

This clonotype came up a few times. The gene calls are TRBV7-9 and TRBJ2-1; the D call may be TRBD1 or TRBD2 (5 bases each). V dropped 5 bases and J dropped 7 bases, with 21 bases sitting between them. The CDR3 totals 16 residues. Per germline, CDR1 SEHNR and CDR2 FQNEAQ (reference sequence). The CDR3 is CASSVVGAEKGNEQFF. DNA for the CDR3: TGTGCCAGCAGCGTCGTCGGGGCGGAGAAAGGGAATGAGCAGTTCTTC.

This clonotype showed up many times. The rearrangement uses TRBV7-9 and TRBJ2-7; D is undetermined. Trimming pared 3 bases from V and 7 bases from J, leaving 16 bases between. This CDR3 region has 14 residues. Germline V CDR1 and CDR2: SEHNR, FQNEAQ (reference sequence). CDR3 loop: CASSFVVAPGEQYF. The CDR3 DNA reads TGTGCCAGCAGCTTTGTTGTGGCCCCCGGAGAGCAGTACTTC.

This clonotype was seen a handful of times. The genes are TRBV9 and TRBJ2-3, with D possibly being TRBD2 (6 bases). CDR1 and CDR2 from the germline V gene are SGDLS and YYNGEE. Trimming shortened V by 3 bases and J by 2 bases, and 25 bases separated the two germline ends. The CDR3 spans 19 residues. CDR3 residues: CASSGGEGNRRGPTDTQYF. In DNA, the CDR3 is TGTGCCAGCAGCGGGGGGGAAGGAAATCGGCGGGGACCCACAGATACGCAGTATTTT.

The chain couples TRBV7-9 to TRBJ2-1, with D perhaps TRBD1 (5 bases). There are 13 residues in the CDR3. Germline assignment: CDR1 SEHNR and CDR2 FQNEAQ (reference sequence). Trimming stripped 5 bases from V and 5 bases from J, with 10 bases between. The CDR3 loop reads CASSNDRDNEQFF. The CDR3, as DNA: TGTGCCAGCAGCAACGACAGAGACAATGAGCAGTTCTTC.

This clonotype has at least ten counts. The gene calls are TRBV7-9 and TRBJ1-1; TRBD1 matches 7 bases. The CDR3 length is 15 residues. Germline V gives CDR1 SEHNR, CDR2 FQNEAQ (reference sequence). Trimming cost V 3 bases and J 2 bases; bases outside gene matches: 6. The CDR3 nucleotides are TGTGCCAGCAGCTTCCTGACAGGGAGAAACACTGAAGCTTTCTTT. It yields the protein CASSFLTGRNTEAFF.

In its sample, this clonotype was seen many times. The rearrangement joins TRBV20-1 to TRBJ1-2; 9 nucleotides line up with TRBD1. J lost 4 bases, V lost 3 bases, and 9 bases had no gene match. CDR3 length equals 15 residues. Germline V gene lookup returns CDR1 DFQATT and CDR2 SNEGSKA (reference sequence). CDR3 coding DNA: TGCAGTGCTAGGCCCCCGGGACAGGGTTCCTATGGCTACACCTTC. Translating it yields CSARPPGQGSYGYTF.

This clonotype was seen only a few times. The V and J genes are TRBV29-1 and TRBJ2-3; TRBD2 might be the D (5 bases). The CDR3 runs to 14 residues. The ends were cut back, 2 bases at V and 2 bases at J, with 11 bases in the middle. Germline values: CDR1 SQVTM, CDR2 ANQGSEA. DNA for the CDR3: TGCAGCGTTGAAACTAGGGAGTTCACAGATACGCAGTATTTT. As protein: CSVETREFTDTQYF.

The table lists this clonotype with a few counts. V gene TRBV27 combines with J gene TRBJ1-6, with D unclear. CDR3 length equals 16 residues. Trimming shortened V by 2 bases and J by 4 bases, and 12 bases separated the two germline ends. CDR1 MNHEY and CDR2 SMNVEV come from the germline V gene (reference sequence). The CDR3, as DNA: TGTGCCAGCAGTTTAAGACCCCTGGAGTATAATTCACCCCTCCACTTT. Its protein product is CASSLRPLEYNSPLHF.

This chain's CDR3 is CASSPLRDTFTDTQYF. The DNA for the CDR3 is TGTGCCAGCAGCCCACTCCGGGACACATTCACAGATACGCAGTATTTT. The genes are TRBV7-2 and TRBJ2-3, with a possible D match to TRBD1 (6 bases). The CDR3 length is 16 residues. V was clipped by 5 bases and J by 2 bases, with 17 bases between them. CDR1 and CDR2 from the germline V gene are SGHTA and FQGNSA.

The V gene is TRBV7-6, the J gene TRBJ2-7, with TRBD2 matching over 8 bases. V lost 5 bases, J lost 0 bases, and 6 bases stayed unmatched. The germline CDR1 and CDR2 sequences are SGHVS and FNYEAQ. This CDR3 has 15 residues. In DNA form, the CDR3 reads TGTGCCAGCAGCCCCGGAGGACTAGCCTCCTACGAGCAGTACTTC. Protein product: CASSPGGLASYEQYF.

Ten or more counts support this clonotype. The chain's CDR3 is CASSLHLREQYF. The CDR3 coding sequence is TGTGCCAGCAGCTTACATCTACGAGAGCAGTACTTC. The chain employs TRBV3-1 and TRBJ2-7, with D hard to call. The CDR3 is 12 amino acids. V was clipped by 5 bases and J by 7 bases, with 12 bases between them. Germline lookup yields CDR1 LGHDT and CDR2 YNNKEL (reference sequence).

The chain recombines TRBV27 with TRBJ2-5, with D tentatively TRBD1 (6 bases). There are 14 residues in the CDR3. Trimming took 1 base from V and 1 from J, leaving 7 bases between them. The germline V gene encodes CDR1 MNHEY and CDR2 SMNVEV (reference sequence). The CDR3 spells CASSLWGLQETQYF. The CDR3 region has the DNA TGTGCCAGCAGTTTATGGGGGCTCCAAGAGACCCAGTACTTC.

In this sample, this clonotype turned up a few times. The chain recombines TRBV11-2 with TRBJ2-1, with 12 bases fitting TRBD2. Germline trimming cut 5 bases from V and 4 bases from J; bases unmatched to any gene: 6. The CDR3 has 16 residues. From germline, CDR1 is SGHAT and CDR2 FQNNGV. CDR3 sequence (DNA): TGTGCCAGCAGCCCCCCGACTAGCGGGAGATACAATGAGCAGTTCTTC. Encoded protein: CASSPPTSGRYNEQFF.

V gene TRBV4-3 combines with J gene TRBJ2-7, with D tentatively TRBD2 (6 bases). V was trimmed by 0 bases and J by 2 bases, leaving 20 bases between them. The germline gives CDR1 LGHNA, CDR2 YSLEER. The CDR3 has 18 residues. CDR3 residues: CASSQDRSANTGAYEQYF. The CDR3 DNA sequence: TGCGCCAGCAGCCAAGATAGATCGGCCAACACGGGGGCCTACGAGCAGTACTTC.

This clonotype was seen ten or more times. This rearrangement joins TRBV4-2 to TRBJ2-3, with 8 bases lining up with TRBD2. The CDR3 consists of 16 residues. Trimming took 2 bases from V and 0 from J; bases not matched to a gene: 4. Per the germline V gene, CDR1 is LGHNA and CDR2 is YNFKEQ. The CDR3 is CASSQIAGSSTDTQYF. The DNA for the CDR3 is TGTGCCAGCAGCCAAATAGCGGGGTCTAGCACAGATACGCAGTATTTT.

The chain is built from TRBV11-2 and TRBJ2-7; the match to TRBD2 covers 12 bases. Germline V gene sequence: CDR1 SGHAT, CDR2 FQNNGV. V dropped 5 bases and J dropped 1; count of bases not matched to a gene: 9. This CDR3 has 17 residues. CDR3 protein: CASSLRLAGVDSYEQYF. The CDR3 region has the DNA TGTGCCAGCAGCCTCAGACTAGCGGGAGTGGATTCCTACGAGCAGTACTTC.

There are a few counts of this clonotype. The chain links TRBV20-1 to TRBJ2-7, with a weak D call TRBD1 (5 bases). Germline V lookup: CDR1 DFQATT, CDR2 SNEGSKA (reference sequence). The CDR3 is 15 residues long. Trimming removed 5 bases at V and 1 base at J, with 18 bases between. Here the CDR3 DNA reads TGCAGTGCTTATTCGGCTGACAGACAATCCTACGAGCAGTACTTC. Encoded protein: CSAYSADRQSYEQYF.

The table lists this clonotype with a few counts. The genes are TRBV7-4 and TRBJ2-1; D uncertain. The CDR3 covers 15 residues. Between the trimmed V and J ends, which lost 4 bases and 4 bases, there was a span of 14 bases. Per the germline V gene, CDR1 is SGHVT and CDR2 is SQSDAQ. CDR3 in amino acids: CASSSHDTEYNEQFF. The CDR3 DNA reads as TGTGCCAGCAGCTCCCATGACACGGAATACAATGAGCAGTTCTTC. Together with reference TRBV7-4 and TRBJ2-1, the CDR3 gives the full variable domain: GAGVSQSPRYKVAKRGRDVALRCDSISGHVTLYWYRQTLGQGSEVLTYSQSDAQRDKSGRPSGRFSAERPERSVSTLKIQRTEQGDSAVYLCASSSHDTEYNEQFFGPGTRLTVL.

This clonotype was recorded at least ten times. The V call is TRBV11-2, the J call TRBJ2-1; D gene uncertain. The germline V and J ends were trimmed by 4 bases and 4 bases, with 11 bases remaining between them. CDR3 size: 14 residues. From germline, CDR1 is SGHAT and CDR2 FQNNGV. The CDR3 bases are TGTGCCAGCAGCTCCGACCCCTCGTACAATGAGCAGTTCTTC. Its protein product is CASSSDPSYNEQFF. Supplemented by reference TRBV11-2 and TRBJ2-1, the full variable domain reads EAGVAQSPRYKIIEKRQSVAFWCNPISGHATLYWYQQILGQGPKLLIQFQNNGVVDDSQLPKDRFSAERLKGVDSTLKIQPAKLEDSAVYLCASSSDPSYNEQFFGPGTRLTVL.

This clonotype was recorded at least ten times. The chain combines TRBV7-9 with TRBJ2-7; possibly TRBD2 for D (6 bases). Germline-derived CDR1 and CDR2 are SEHNR and FQNEAQ (reference sequence). Trimming took 0 bases from V and 2 from J, leaving 11 bases between them. CDR3 length: 15 residues. The CDR3 protein is CASSLALGGTYEQYF. The CDR3, as DNA: TGTGCCAGCAGCTTAGCGTTGGGAGGCACCTACGAGCAGTACTTC.